Below are 5 T cell receptor beta chains sequenced from a single sample in a study of shared clonotypes between healthy human individuals. Measured with immunoSEQ multiplex PCR; TCRdb has only the in-frame clones, and not every one. Of roughly 590,000 clones in the sample, roughly 96% are singletons; the top ten hold about 0.11%. CD45RO-negative cells were positively selected for CCR7, leaving out terminally differentiated effector memory CD45RA+ cells. Sample: naive CD8+ T cells sorted from blood. The source is a woman aged 25 to 39 in good health.

The chain combines TRBV27 with TRBJ1-2; possible D gene TRBD1, 5 bases. This CDR3 has 14 amino acids. V shed 2 bases and J shed 3 bases, with 10 bases lying between them. Germline assignment: CDR1 MNHEY and CDR2 SMNVEV (reference sequence). The DNA for the CDR3 is TGTGCCAGCAGTTTAAGAGCAGGGTACTATGGCTACACCTTC. Amino acids: CASSLRAGYYGYTF.

The gene calls are TRBV6-5 and TRBJ2-7; a possible D gene is TRBD2 (6 bases). Germline V gene data show CDR1 as MNHEY and CDR2 as SVGAGI. The CDR3 contains 14 residues. V was shortened by 5 bases and J by 2 bases, with 13 bases between the two germline ends. CDR3 bases: TGTGCCAGCAGTCCGGTGGGGGGAACCTACGAGCAGTACTTC. Translation gives CASSPVGGTYEQYF.

The chain links TRBV7-8 to TRBJ1-1, with a possible D match to TRBD1 (5 bases). Deletions cut 7 bases from V and 0 bases from J, with 15 bases between. Germline CDR1 is SGHVS and CDR2 is FQNEAQ. This CDR3 has 15 amino acids. The CDR3, as DNA: TGTGCCAGCACCCCTGGGGCGGTGATGAACACTGAAGCTTTCTTT. As protein: CASTPGAVMNTEAFF. The full variable domain, with the rest looked up from reference TRBV7-8 and TRBJ1-1, is GAGVSQSPRYKVAKRGQDVALRCDPISGHVSLFWYQQALGQGPEFLTYFQNEAQLDKSGLPSDRFFAERPEGSVSTLKIQRTQQEDSAVYLCASTPGAVMNTEAFFGQGTRLTVV.

V and J are TRBV15 and TRBJ2-7, with 7 bases that match TRBD1. V dropped 0 bases and J dropped 3; count of bases not matched to a gene: 2. CDR3 length: 14 residues. Germline assignment: CDR1 LNHNV and CDR2 YYDKDF (reference sequence). CDR3 bases: TGTGCCACCAGCAGAGAGACAGGGCACTACGAGCAGTACTTC. This encodes CATSRETGHYEQYF.

The count of this clone is one. The rearrangement links TRBV4-1 to TRBJ2-1; 11 nucleotides line up with TRBD2. The junction had 7 bases not matched to a gene; V was cut back by 3 bases and J by 9 bases. CDR3 size: 15 residues. Looked up from germline, CDR1 is MGHRA and CDR2 is YSYEKL. CDR3 sequence reads: CASSQDSGRGSEQFF. The CDR3, as DNA: TGCGCCAGCAGCCAGGATAGCGGGAGGGGGAGTGAGCAGTTCTTC.